A single sample gave rise to the 22 T cell receptor beta chains below, sequenced in a study of T cell clonality in common variable immunodeficiency. Study-wide findings and caveats: Reportedly, TCR beta sequences from common variable immunodeficiency showed fewer deletions and N-nucleotide insertions.

Only in-frame clones appear in the TCRdb table, and some are missing; sequencing was by immunoSEQ multiplex PCR. There are 25,000 or so clones in the sample, none observed a single time. No antigens are known for them. The sample comprised peripheral blood mononuclear cells. Every receptor here comes from a human donor with common variable immunodeficiency.

This clone was found many times. With the read ending 3 residues before the CDR3 end, the germline J gene is used to fill in that end. The chain combines TRBV6-1 with TRBJ1-1; D is perhaps TRBD1 (5 bases). V lost 2 bases to trimming and J lost 1 base, with 17 bases between them. Germline V lookup: CDR1 MNHNS, CDR2 SASEGT. The CDR3 length is 17 residues. Here the CDR3 reads CASSEPVLGLGNTEAFF. CDR3 DNA (partial): TGTGCCAGCAGTGAACCTGTTCTGGGACTCGGGAACACTGAA.

This clone has a count of ten or more. The sequenced CDR3 bases are TGTGCCAGCAGTGAAGTCCGAGTTCAGGAGACC. Encoded protein: CASSEVRVQET. The entire CDR3 protein reads CASSEVRVQETQYF. The genes are TRBV6-1 and TRBJ2-5; D remains unclear. The observed sequence ends 3 residues before the CDR3 terminus, with the missing tail filled in from the germline J gene. The length of the CDR3 is 14 residues. Trimming removed 1 base from V and 5 bases from J, with 11 bases in between. Germline V lookup: CDR1 MNHNS, CDR2 SASEGT.

The table lists this clone with many counts. The read ends 3 residues early relative to the CDR3; the germline J gene fills the gap. This chain links TRBV5-1 with TRBJ1-6; D not certain. The V and J ends lost 0 bases and 1 base respectively, with 5 bases between them. The germline gives CDR1 SGHRS, CDR2 YFSETQ. The CDR3 totals 15 residues. The CDR3 loop is CASSLDGSYNSPLHF. Incomplete CDR3 DNA: TGCGCCAGCAGCTTGGACGGGTCCTATAATTCACCC.

The sample holds many counts of this clone. The CDR3 end falls 3 residues outside the read, so it is completed with the germline J gene. The rearrangement links TRBV30 to TRBJ2-5; D remains unclear. CDR3 size: 19 residues. V lost 2 bases and J 2 bases, leaving 27 bases between the germline ends. Germline V gene data show CDR1 as GTSNPN and CDR2 as SVGIG (reference sequence). The part of the CDR3 DNA that was read is TGTGCCTGGAGTCAGTTGGCCATCCGGCACGGCGACTCTCAAGAGACC. Its translation: CAWSQLAIRHGDSQET. The complete CDR3 protein is CAWSQLAIRHGDSQETQYF.

Of note for this clone: Read coverage stops 3 residues before the CDR3 terminus; the germline J gene supplies the remainder. The rearrangement uses TRBV18 and TRBJ1-6; 7 positions match TRBD1. In germline, CDR1 is KGHSH, CDR2 LQKENI. The J segment lost 6 bases and the V segment lost 2 bases, leaving 7 bases of the junction unmatched. The CDR3 extends over 16 amino acids. The covered CDR3 bases are TGTGCCAGCTCACCAGGTTCGACAGGGCTTAATTCACCC. Protein: CASSPGSTGLNSP. The whole CDR3 is CASSPGSTGLNSPLHF.

In its sample, this clone was seen many times. The read comes to an end 3 residues before the CDR3 does, leaving the germline J gene to fill in the end. This chain connects TRBV18 to TRBJ1-2; TRBD1 might be the D (5 bases). The CDR3 sequence is 12 residues long. V was cut by 4 bases and J by 2 bases, with 5 bases left in between. Per the germline V gene, CDR1 is KGHSH and CDR2 is LQKENI. CDR3 DNA, as far as it was read: TGTGCCAGCTCACAGGGGAACTATGGC. Translation: CASSQGNYG. Given in full, the CDR3 is CASSQGNYGYTF.

This clone was picked up many times. Read data end 3 residues before the CDR3 end; the end is taken from the germline J gene. The chain has TRBV30 and TRBJ2-7; D remains ambiguous. The CDR3 sequence is 12 residues long. Germline assignment: CDR1 GTSNPN and CDR2 SVGIG (reference sequence). The V end lost 0 bases, the J end lost 2 bases, and 5 bases lay between the germline ends. Partial CDR3 DNA: TGTGCCTGGAGTGTACAAACCTACGAG. It translates to CAWSVQTYE. In full, the CDR3 reads CAWSVQTYEQYF.

This clone was detected a few times. The observed sequence ends 3 residues before the CDR3 terminus, with the missing tail filled in from the germline J gene. The chain uses TRBV18 and TRBJ1-2, with D unresolved. Germline V gene data show CDR1 as KGHSH and CDR2 as LQKENI. This CDR3 has 12 residues. The germline V and J ends were trimmed by 4 bases and 6 bases, with 9 bases remaining between them. CDR3 in amino acids: CASSLGYDGYTF. The sequenced part of the CDR3 DNA is TGTGCCAGCTCACTAGGGTATGATGGC.

This clone was seen only a few times. The sequenced fragment ends 3 residues before the CDR3 boundary, so the rest is inferred from the germline J gene. The chain has TRBV7-9 and TRBJ2-7, with D uncertain. Trimming pared 1 base from V and 2 bases from J, leaving 9 bases between. Germline lookup yields CDR1 SEHNR and CDR2 FQNEAQ (reference sequence). The CDR3 runs 14 residues. CDR3 protein: CASSLVEPPYEQYF. CDR3 DNA, as far as it was read: TGTGCCAGCAGCTTAGTAGAACCGCCCTACGAG.

In this sample, this clone turned up many times. The CDR3 end falls 3 residues outside the read, so it is completed with the germline J gene. This rearrangement joins TRBV18 to TRBJ2-2, with TRBD2 identical over 12 bases. CDR1 is KGHSH and CDR2 is LQKENI in the germline V gene. The trim removed 8 bases at V and 0 bases at J, leaving 4 bases unmatched. The CDR3 runs 16 residues. The sequenced CDR3 bases are TGTGCCAGCCGGACTAGCGGGATGTCGAACACCGGGGAG. It translates to CASRTSGMSNTGE. The CDR3 in full is CASRTSGMSNTGELFF.

This clone was observed many times. The read terminates 3 residues ahead of where the CDR3 ends, so the germline J gene completes it. The chain joins TRBV10-3 to TRBJ1-2, with 7 bases that match TRBD1. Germline lookup yields CDR1 ENHRY and CDR2 SYGVKD. Trimming removed 6 bases from V and 2 bases from J; junction bases left unmatched: 12. The CDR3 has 16 residues. The CDR3 bases that were read are TGTGCCATCAGGATCCTAGAGCAGGGGGTCAACTATGGC. Its translation is CAIRILEQGVNYG. The CDR3 as a whole reads CAIRILEQGVNYGYTF.

About this clone itself: The sequence runs out 3 residues before the end of the CDR3; the remainder is reconstructed from the germline J gene. The chain joins TRBV11-2 to TRBJ2-1; TRBD2 matches at 9 bases. Germline V gene sequence: CDR1 SGHAT, CDR2 FQNNGV. V lost 5 bases and J lost 9; bases outside the gene matches: 11. CDR3 length: 15 amino acids. The CDR3 spells CASSPGVGTSREQFF. Incomplete CDR3 DNA: TGTGCCAGCAGCCCCGGTGTGGGGACTAGCCGTGAG.

This clone came up a few times. The read ends 3 residues before the CDR3 terminus; that terminus is restored from the germline J gene. The genes are TRBV18 and TRBJ1-4, with 7 bases that match TRBD1. V lost 3 bases to trimming and J lost 8 bases; unmatched junction nucleotides: 6. Germline V lookup: CDR1 KGHSH, CDR2 LQKENI. CDR3 size: 14 residues. Partial CDR3 DNA: TGTGCCAGCTCACCGACAGGGCGGAAGGAAAAA. Protein product: CASSPTGRKEK. The complete CDR3 protein is CASSPTGRKEKLFF.

This clone occurred many times. The read finishes 3 residues shy of the CDR3 end, and the germline J gene is used to complete it. The J gene is TRBJ2-3, the V gene TRBV10-3; D unresolved. V lost 6 bases and J 1 base, leaving 11 bases between the germline ends. Germline V gene data show CDR1 as ENHRY and CDR2 as SYGVKD. The length of the CDR3 is 14 residues. The sequenced CDR3 bases are TGTGCCATCAGGCCCCAGGTGGGCACAGATACG. Amino acid sequence: CAIRPQVGTDT. The CDR3 in its entirety is CAIRPQVGTDTQYF.

This clone was seen only a few times. The CDR3 end lies 3 residues beyond the end of the read and is filled in from the germline J gene. This chain uses TRBV30 with TRBJ1-1; 8 nucleotides line up with TRBD1. V shed 3 bases, J shed 7 bases, and the junction held 4 bases outside the gene matches. From germline, CDR1 is GTSNPN and CDR2 SVGIG (reference sequence). This CDR3 is built from 12 residues. The CDR3: CAWSRQGIEAFF. Incomplete CDR3 DNA: TGTGCCTGGAGCCGACAGGGGATTGAA.

To note about this clone: The CDR3 end is not reached by the read, which stops 3 residues before it; the germline J gene fills it in. The chain employs TRBV18 and TRBJ1-2, with 9 bases that match TRBD1. CDR1 and CDR2 (germline): KGHSH, LQKENI. Germline trimming cut 4 bases from V and 5 bases from J; bases unmatched to any gene: 2. The CDR3 has 13 residues. The CDR3 bases that were read are TGTGCCAGCTCACTAGGGACAGGGTATGGC. It encodes CASSLGTGYG. The whole CDR3 reads CASSLGTGYGYTF.

This clone occurred a few times. CDR3 bases read: TGTGCCAGTAGTATAGGGCCCGGGGGTGAGAGGCAGCCC. It codes for CASSIGPGGERQP. The full CDR3 reads CASSIGPGGERQPQHF. The genes are TRBV19 and TRBJ1-5; TRBD1 is a possible D gene (5 bases). The CDR3 goes on 3 residues after the read ends, and that part is filled in from the germline J gene. There are 16 residues in the CDR3. The germline CDR1 and CDR2 sequences are LNHDA and SQIVND (reference sequence). V was clipped by 1 base and J by 7 bases, with 17 bases between them.

In this sample, this clone turned up many times. The observed sequence ends 3 residues before the CDR3 terminus, with the missing tail filled in from the germline J gene. The chain carries TRBV5-1 and TRBJ2-7; 8 bases map to TRBD1. The CDR3 spans 14 residues. Trimming at V came to 3 bases and at J to 4 bases, leaving 6 bases not matched to a gene. Germline CDR1 and CDR2: SGHRS and YFSETQ. This chain's CDR3 is CASSYGQGRYEQYF. The sequenced part of the CDR3 DNA is TGCGCCAGCAGCTATGGACAGGGACGGTACGAG.

On this clone: The read is 3 residues too short to cover the CDR3 end, so that end is filled in from the germline J gene. This chain links TRBV2 with TRBJ1-1; D may be TRBD1 (6 bases). CDR3 length: 13 residues. The germline gives CDR1 SNHLY, CDR2 FYNNEI. CDR3 residues: CASSEAPGTFAFF. The sequenced part of the CDR3 DNA is TGTGCCAGCAGTGAAGCGCCGGGGACATTT.

On this clone itself: The CDR3 extends 3 residues past the end of the read, so its final part is completed from the germline J gene. The chain recombines TRBV30 with TRBJ1-2, with 8 bases identical to TRBD1. This CDR3 comprises 13 residues. The germline V gene encodes CDR1 GTSNPN and CDR2 SVGIG (reference sequence). CDR3: CAWRLQGVGGYTF. Incomplete CDR3 DNA: TGTGCCTGGAGACTACAGGGGGTGGGCGGC. Combining the CDR3 with reference TRBV30 and TRBJ1-2 gives the whole variable domain SQTIHQWPATLVQPVGSPLSLECTVEGTSNPNLYWYRQAAGRGLQLLFYSVGIGQISSEVPQNLSASRPQDRQFILSSKKLLLSDSGFYLCAWRLQGVGGYTFGSGTRLTVV.

A note on this clone: The DNA ends 3 residues before the CDR3 does, and the rest of the CDR3 is filled in from the germline J gene. The gene calls are TRBV18 and TRBJ1-6; TRBD1 matches at 9 bases. V trimming: 6 bases; J trimming: 8 bases; junction bases outside the gene matches: 5. CDR1 is KGHSH and CDR2 is LQKENI in the germline V gene. CDR3 length equals 14 residues. CDR3 DNA (partial): TGTGCCAGCTCGTCCGGGACAGGGTATTCACCC. It is translated as CASSSGTGYSP. The entire CDR3 reads CASSSGTGYSPLHF. The full variable domain, its missing parts supplied by reference TRBV18 and TRBJ1-6, is NAGVMQNPRHLVRRRGQEARLRCSPMKGHSHVYWYRQLPEEGLKFMVYLQKENIIDESGMPKERFSAEFPKEGPSILRIQQVVRGDSAAYFCASSSGTGYSPLHFGNGTRLTVT.

Concerning this clone: The CDR3 end falls 3 residues outside the read, so it is completed with the germline J gene. The genes are TRBV6-2 or TRBV6-3 and TRBJ1-2, with 9 bases aligning to TRBD1. Germline V gene data show CDR1 as MNHEY and CDR2 as SVGEGT. The CDR3 loop spans 13 amino acids. V lost 10 bases to trimming and J lost 4 bases; unmatched junction nucleotides: 7. CDR3 amino acids: CATGQGIVYGYTF. The sequenced CDR3 bases are TGTGCCACAGGACAGGGGATCGTCTATGGC.